A selection of T cell receptor beta chains follows, all from one sample in a study of CD8 T cells in ankylosing spondylitis. TCRdb re-called the 5' RACE reads through MiXCR, storing one row per CDR3 protein. The sample lists just over 350,000 distinct CDR3 sequences; roughly 22% were seen once. The sequenced sample consisted of blood, either unsorted or a sorted T cell fraction (not recorded which). The source of these receptors is a male donor with ankylosing spondylitis or in good health (not recorded which). The conserved cysteine and the conserved F or W are not part of the CDR3 here.

cdr3_aa | j_call | v_call
ASRGGGYNEQF | TRBJ2-1 | TRBV6-1
ASSPTQGATDTQY | TRBJ2-3 | TRBV19
ASSFDMTRGFTDTQY | TRBJ2-3 | TRBV7-9
ASSLPTESTDTQY | TRBJ2-3 | TRBV12-3/TRBV12-4
ASRPNREAYNEQF | TRBJ2-1 | TRBV6-1
SVEGDSYGYT | TRBJ1-2 | TRBV29-1
ASSPRTTLEQY | TRBJ2-7 | TRBV12-3/TRBV12-4
ASSRGGVASYNEQF | TRBJ2-1 | TRBV12-3/TRBV12-4
SARDAREDPVQETQY | TRBJ2-5 | TRBV20-1
ASSPIAAGELF | TRBJ2-2 | TRBV12-3/TRBV12-4
ASSVGPGLSSTDTQY | TRBJ2-3 | TRBV9
ASSQAGQVSNQPQH | TRBJ1-5 | TRBV4-1
ASSLPAGPHSSGELF | TRBJ2-2 | TRBV7-9
ASSQGLAGQETQY | TRBJ2-5 | TRBV4-1
ASSLAWQGVSSTDTQY | TRBJ2-3 | TRBV5-6
ASSQTESSYNEQF | TRBJ2-1 | TRBV4-2
ASSPGQSLGRDTQY | TRBJ2-3 | TRBV12-3/TRBV12-4
ASRIDNGSPLH | TRBJ1-6 | TRBV6-1
ASSFGLATDTQY | TRBJ2-3 | TRBV12-3/TRBV12-4
ASSLLLYQETQY | TRBJ2-5 | TRBV12-3/TRBV12-4
ASSRRFFEQF | TRBJ2-1 | TRBV12-3/TRBV12-4
ASSLQFDTQY | TRBJ2-3 | TRBV12-3/TRBV12-4
ASSQRRGAADTQY | TRBJ2-3 | TRBV7-9
ASSPPLRGPHNEQF | TRBJ2-1 | TRBV27
SASGGLWTEAF | TRBJ1-1 | TRBV20-1
ASSPEVATNEKLF | TRBJ1-4 | TRBV28
ASSPSAGNTIY | TRBJ1-3 | TRBV12-3/TRBV12-4
ASSLGDRDGYT | TRBJ1-2 | TRBV12-3/TRBV12-4
ASSQGGVDQPQH | TRBJ1-5 | TRBV12-3/TRBV12-4
ASSQSRGLYNEQF | TRBJ2-1 | TRBV4-1
ASSLGSRGAYNEQF | TRBJ2-1 | TRBV11-2
ASSPVDTEAF | TRBJ1-1 | TRBV9
AISEHIGVIYEQY | TRBJ2-7 | TRBV10-3
AWSVSRAYEQY | TRBJ2-7 | TRBV30
ASSPGDIYNEQF | TRBJ2-1 | TRBV18
ASSEDNPYEQY | TRBJ2-7 | TRBV5-1
AWSPVRDSPYNEQF | TRBJ2-1 | TRBV30
ASSSWRVEAF | TRBJ1-1 | TRBV28
ASSPPEGSYEQY | TRBJ2-7 | TRBV18
SARLTGGDYGYT | TRBJ1-2 | TRBV20-1
ASSYWGEWSGELF | TRBJ2-2 | TRBV7-9
ASSIGQSSYNEQF | TRBJ2-1 | TRBV19
AWGPRPGQPQH | TRBJ1-5 | TRBV30
ASSLVGPVGGDEQF | TRBJ2-1 | TRBV7-9
ASSLAGDRGNPL | TRBJ2-7 | TRBV12-3/TRBV12-4
ASSTNDRPPF | TRBJ2-1 | TRBV7-9
ASSWTGKDFSYNEQF | TRBJ2-1 | TRBV5-1
ASSVGQGIDYEQY | TRBJ2-7 | TRBV11-2
ASTLVTGGAYEQF | TRBJ2-1 | TRBV7-9
ASSLASGPPMETQY | TRBJ2-5 | TRBV5-1